This T cell receptor (beta chain) was recovered during a study of blood T cell repertoires in COVID-19. Clones were sequenced by immunoSEQ multiplex PCR, and TCRdb holds only the in-frame ones, with some missing. Here the sample spans 150,000 to 200,000 clones, about 80% being singletons. Trimming left V 5 bases short and J 0 bases short, with 8 bases between. Germline assignment: CDR1 SGDLS and CDR2 YYNGEE. The CDR3 extends over 13 amino acids. The origin of this receptor is a man aged 50-59 years who had recovered from COVID-19. The chain uses TRBV9 and TRBJ1-1, with D possibly being TRBD1 (5 bases). Sequenced input: PBMCs or T cells enriched from blood (not recorded which). CDR3 protein: CASSRQMNTEAFF. In DNA, the CDR3 is TGTGCCAGCAGTCGACAGATGAACACTGAAGCTTTCTTT. Using reference TRBV9 and TRBJ1-1 for the parts outside the CDR3, the full variable domain is DSGVTQTPKHLITATGQRVTLRCSPRSGDLSVYWYQQSLDQGLQFLIQYYNGEERAKGNILERFSAQQFPDLHSELNLSSLELGDSALYFCASSRQMNTEAFFGQGTRLTVV.